The next 3 T cell receptor beta chains were all read from a single sample in a study of blood T cell repertoires in COVID-19. Sequencing used immunoSEQ multiplex PCR; TCRdb keeps in-frame clones, though not all of them. The repertoire holds about 84,000 clones, with around four fifths as singletons. The source material was peripheral blood. Every receptor here comes from a man at least 80 years old with active or convalescent COVID-19.

This chain connects TRBV5-6 to TRBJ1-5; 12 bases match TRBD1. The ends lost 2 bases at V and 4 bases at J; junction bases unmatched: 7. Germline V gene lookup returns CDR1 SGHDT and CDR2 YYEEEE. The CDR3 is 17 amino acids. DNA for the CDR3: TGTGCCAGCAGCTTAAGCCGGGACAGGGGGCCAAATCAGCCCCAGCATTTT. This translates into CASSLSRDRGPNQPQHF.

This clone was seen only a few times. The V call is TRBV3-1 (or the pseudogene TRBV3-2), the J call TRBJ2-5; the match to TRBD1 covers 9 bases. Per germline, CDR1 LGHDT and CDR2 YNNKEL (reference sequence). The CDR3 totals 15 residues. With V trimmed by 10 bases and J by 6 bases, 15 bases remained unmatched. CDR3 region: CATQDPGQGRKTQYF. The CDR3 nucleotides are TGTGCCACCCAGGATCCGGGACAGGGTCGGAAGACCCAGTACTTC.

V gene TRBV5-1 combines with J gene TRBJ1-4, with D hard to call. Germline CDR1 SGHRS, CDR2 YFSETQ. With 0 bases removed from V and 6 bases from J, the gap between germline ends came to 12 bases. This CDR3 contains 15 residues. In DNA, the CDR3 is TGCGCCAGCAGCTTGGCCGGAGGACGTGATGAAAAACTGTTTTTT. Protein: CASSLAGGRDEKLFF.